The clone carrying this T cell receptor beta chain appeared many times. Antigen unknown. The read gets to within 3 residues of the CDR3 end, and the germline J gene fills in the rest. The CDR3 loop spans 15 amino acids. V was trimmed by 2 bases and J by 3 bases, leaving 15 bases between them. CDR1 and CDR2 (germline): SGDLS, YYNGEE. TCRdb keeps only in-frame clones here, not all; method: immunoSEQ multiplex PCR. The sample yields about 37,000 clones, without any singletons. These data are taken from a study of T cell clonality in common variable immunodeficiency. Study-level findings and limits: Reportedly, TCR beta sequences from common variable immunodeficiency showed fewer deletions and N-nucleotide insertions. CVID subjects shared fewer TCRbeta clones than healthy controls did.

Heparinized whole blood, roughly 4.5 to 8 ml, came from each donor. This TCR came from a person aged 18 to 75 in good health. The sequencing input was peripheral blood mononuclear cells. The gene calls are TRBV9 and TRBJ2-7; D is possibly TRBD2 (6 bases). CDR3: CASSVLPGLNYEQYF. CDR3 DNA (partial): TGTGCCAGCAGCGTTCTTCCGGGACTCAACTACGAG.